This record looks at one TCR beta chain sequence and its context. It lacks a known antigen. The input lacks base qualities; no much larger clone sits a single base away. For sequencing of the TCRbeta CDR3 region, genomic DNA was extracted from the sorted cells. The immunoSEQ Assay was used to sequence the TCRbeta CDR3 regions. Sourced from immuneACCESS, this table was stored by TCRdb with only in-frame sequences that have V and J called. A share of the clones is absent; for the studies checked, an unresolved V gene accounts for under half, and the remainder has no known explanation. The sample profile shows some 31,000 clones; roughly 86% of them were found once. The ten largest clones add up to roughly 25% of the sample. The sample comes from a study of OX40 agonist ivuxolimab in advanced cancers. For the wider study: Ivuxolimab was an agonistic, fully human IgG2 monoclonal antibody directed against OX40 (CD134), a costimulatory receptor. Intravenous ivuxolimab was administered to patients every 2 weeks at six dose levels: 0.01, 0.1, 0.3, 1.5, 3 and 10 mg/kg. Among the approximately 54 dose-escalation patients, 19 had hepatocellular carcinoma, about 15 melanoma, 9 renal cell carcinoma and 9 head and neck cancer. In the dose-escalation cohort, 70% to 90% of patients were male, and the mean age was roughly 60 years with a range of about 20 to 90. Patients were allowed to have had prior anti-PD-1, anti-PD-L1 or anti-CTLA-4 therapy, and around 43% of the dose-escalation patients had been treated with checkpoint inhibitors. Partial responses occurred in three dose-escalation patients, of whom one had hepatocellular carcinoma and two had cutaneous melanoma. The point of sequencing TCRbeta in the periphery was to test whether ivuxolimab changed TCR sequence diversity and drove clonal T-cell expansion. The paper describes the monotherapy dose-escalation part (N = 52 patients) of the phase I trial of ivuxolimab.

The trial excluded patients who had a history of autoimmune disease or were on systemic immunosuppression. Peripheral blood for TCR sequencing was drawn from every dose cohort at baseline, at cycle 4 day 1 and at cycle 7 day 1. Samples were obtained from an open-label, multicenter, first-in-human phase I dose-escalation trial of ivuxolimab. The trial enrolled adults with locally advanced or metastatic head and neck squamous cell, hepatocellular, melanoma or renal cell carcinoma. CD4+ and CD8+ T cells were sorted separately from peripheral blood before TCR sequencing. The investigation overall reported the following: After ivuxolimab, CD8+ T cells had more expanded clones than CD4+ T cells on average. Low levels of normalized T-cell clonal expansion were also shown by some nonresponding patients. The antigen specificity of the peripheral T cells that underwent clonal expansion was not determined. In the 0.1-3.0 mg/kg groups, partial responders were among the patients with the lowest normalized peripheral clonal expansion, particularly in CD8+ T cells. Clonal expansion of both CD4+ and CD8+ blood T cells was observed from baseline to week 6 at doses 0.1 to 3.0 mg/kg.

Sequenced here: CD4+ or CD8+ T cells sorted from blood, sampled in a trial of the OX40 agonist ivuxolimab. The receptor comes from an adult with an advanced solid tumor such as melanoma, head and neck, liver or kidney cancer.

The DNA sequence is TGTGCCAGCAGCGTCGCCCTGCGGGGGGCCTTATCCAATGAGCAGTTCTTC. Translation gives CASSVALRGALSNEQFF. This receptor chain uses TRBV9 and TRBJ2-1; 8 bases in the middle match TRBD2. The germline V gene supplies CDR1 SGDLS and CDR2 YYNGEE. Counted from cysteine to phenylalanine, this CDR3 has 17 amino acids. Only the CDR3 region is kept as DNA, spanning 51 bases read in frame from base 1. V is pruned by 2 bases and J by 6 bases, leaving 13 bases of the junction without a gene match.